The 12 T cell receptor beta chains below all came from one sample that was sequenced in a study of cytomegalovirus exposure and HLA in healthy donors. PCR was performed using 60 Vbeta and 13 Jbeta primers. The method was immunoSEQ multiplex PCR; TCRdb's version includes in-frame clones alone and lacks a portion of them. The sample consists of around 90,000 clones, roughly 60% of them appearing once. The sample consisted of PBMCs. The receptors come from a woman aged 45-65 years in good health and CMV-seropositive.

This clone was observed once. J is TRBJ2-3 and V is TRBV28; the match to TRBD2 covers 9 bases. From germline, CDR1 is MDHEN and CDR2 SYDVKM. Germline trimming cut 5 bases from V and 9 bases from J; bases unmatched to any gene: 6. CDR3 length: 13 residues. Written as DNA, the CDR3 is TGTGCCAGCAGTACCGGGACTAGCAGAACGCAGTATTTT. It specifies CASSTGTSRTQYF.

This clone was observed a few times. The chain has TRBV4-3 and TRBJ2-3; no reliable D call. Trimming shortened V by 0 bases and J by 0 bases, and 4 bases separated the two germline ends. The CDR3 spans 14 residues. Germline-derived CDR1 and CDR2 are LGHNA and YSLEER. CDR3 DNA sequence: TGCGCCAGCAGCCAAGATACTAGCACAGATACGCAGTATTTT. Translating gives CASSQDTSTDTQYF.

V usage is TRBV29-1 and J usage is TRBJ1-1; D is perhaps TRBD1 (5 bases). Germline CDR1 is SQVTM and CDR2 is ANQGSEA. V lost 5 bases and J lost 4, with 14 bases in between. The CDR3 consists of 13 residues. The CDR3 loop reads CSVCRDGGTEAFF. Written as DNA, the CDR3 is TGCAGCGTTTGCCGGGACGGGGGCACTGAAGCTTTCTTT.

The rearrangement uses TRBV30 and TRBJ1-1; D remains unclear. CDR1 is GTSNPN and CDR2 is SVGIG in the germline V gene (reference sequence). V dropped 4 bases and J dropped 0 bases, with 15 bases sitting between them. The CDR3 covers 15 residues. The CDR3 region is CAWNGESEMNTEAFF. In nucleotides, the CDR3 is TGTGCCTGGAACGGGGAATCCGAGATGAACACTGAAGCTTTCTTT.

The chain carries TRBV6-5 and TRBJ1-5; D is perhaps TRBD1 (5 bases). Germline CDR1 is MNHEY and CDR2 is SVGAGI. The CDR3 length is 15 residues. Trimming shortened V by 6 bases and J by 1 base, and 13 bases separated the two germline ends. The CDR3 DNA sequence: TGTGCCAGCAGCCGCGGGGCACTAAGCAATCAGCCCCAGCATTTT. Its translation is CASSRGALSNQPQHF.

The gene calls are TRBV5-1 and TRBJ2-1; 7 nucleotides align to TRBD2. Germline V CDR1 and CDR2: SGHRS, YFSETQ. The CDR3 is 17 amino acids. V shed 0 bases and J 7 bases; nucleotides not matched to a gene: 13. CDR3 nucleotide sequence: TGCGCCAGCAGCTTGGGGGGCGGGGGTCTGGGCAAGAATGAGCAGTTCTTC. It specifies CASSLGGGGLGKNEQFF.

The genes are TRBV5-1 and TRBJ1-2; possibly TRBD1 for D (6 bases). Trimming took 0 bases from V and 2 from J, leaving 11 bases between them. The CDR3 is 15 amino acids. CDR1 and CDR2 (germline): SGHRS, YFSETQ. The CDR3 protein is CASSLDEGVNYGYTF. In nucleotides, the CDR3 is TGCGCCAGCAGCTTGGACGAGGGGGTGAACTATGGCTACACCTTC.

This clone was detected only a few times. This rearrangement joins TRBV5-1 to TRBJ2-1, with 11 bases aligning to TRBD2. Germline lookup yields CDR1 SGHRS and CDR2 YFSETQ. The CDR3 length is 17 residues. J gave up 8 bases and V 3 bases, and 13 bases lay outside the gene matches. The chain's CDR3 is CASSWGLAGGGIDEQFF. The CDR3, as DNA: TGCGCCAGCAGCTGGGGGCTAGCGGGGGGAGGTATCGATGAGCAGTTCTTC.

The V call is TRBV30, the J call TRBJ2-2; D is uncertain. The CDR3 runs to 13 residues. V lost 4 bases and J 0 bases, leaving 6 bases between the germline ends. Germline V gene data show CDR1 as GTSNPN and CDR2 as SVGIG (reference sequence). The chain's CDR3 is CAWKEANTGELFF. The CDR3 bases are TGTGCCTGGAAAGAGGCGAACACCGGGGAGCTGTTTTTT.

The rearrangement joins TRBV29-1 to TRBJ1-2; tentatively, D is TRBD1 (5 bases). The CDR3 has 13 residues. Trimming pared 7 bases from V and 6 bases from J, leaving 18 bases between. Germline values: CDR1 SQVTM, CDR2 ANQGSEA. CDR3 loop: CSAGGASGHGYTF. As DNA, the CDR3 is TGCAGCGCCGGAGGGGCGTCTGGCCATGGCTACACCTTC.

CDR3: CASSLSWGRYEQYF. CDR3 in DNA: TGTGCCAGCAGTTTATCGTGGGGGCGGTACGAGCAGTACTTC. This chain connects TRBV27 to TRBJ2-7; D may be TRBD1 (6 bases). CDR1 and CDR2 (germline): MNHEY, SMNVEV (reference sequence). There are 14 residues in the CDR3. Trimming removed 0 bases from V and 4 bases from J, with 10 bases in between.

This chain uses TRBV5-4 with TRBJ2-7; possible D gene TRBD1, 5 bases. The germline CDR1 and CDR2 sequences are SGHNT and YYREEE (reference sequence). Trimming pared 4 bases from V and 3 bases from J, leaving 8 bases between. The CDR3 runs 12 residues. CDR3 DNA sequence: TGTGCCAGCAGCGTGGGGCACTACGAGCAGTACTTC. It encodes CASSVGHYEQYF.